This TCR beta chain originates from a study of identical twins' blood T cells. Details on this clonotype: A read error may account for a junction end that differs from germline.

TCRdb processed the 5' RACE reads anew with MiXCR; each CDR3 protein has one entry. Counted here are fewer than 450,000 distinct CDR3 sequences, roughly 30% occurring once; the ten biggest clones make up about 6%. The CDR3 loop spans 17 amino acids. Germline V lookup: CDR1 SGHTA, CDR2 FQGNSA. Sequencing input: PBMCs. V and J are TRBV7-2 and TRBJ1-3; D is unclear. The origin of this receptor is a woman aged 18-49 years in good health. This chain's CDR3 is CAGSLIPDMAPGNTIYF. CDR3 coding DNA: TGTGCCGGCAGCTTAATCCCCGACATGGCCCCCGGAAACACCATATATTTT.